This T cell receptor (beta chain) appears in the sequencing data of a study of blood T cell repertoires in COVID-19. About the research overall: Researchers got acute and convalescent COVID-19 samples from the United States, Italy and Spain. From T cells, B-cell-depleted T cells, or PBMCs came the material, which was cDNA or gDNA.

Germline V lookup: CDR1 SGDLS, CDR2 YYNGEE. The germline V and J ends were trimmed by 3 bases and 0 bases, with 5 bases remaining between them. The CDR3 totals 13 residues. The method was immunoSEQ multiplex PCR; TCRdb's version includes in-frame clones alone and lacks a portion of them. The table shows 200,000 to 300,000 clones, with just under 85% occurring only once. This clone was detected only once. Material: peripheral blood. The genes are TRBV9 and TRBJ2-3; D gene ambiguous. This clonotype was sampled from a man older than 75 with acute or convalescent COVID-19. The CDR3 DNA sequence: TGTGCCAGCAGCGCCTCTAGCACAGATACGCAGTATTTT. Translating gives CASSASSTDTQYF.